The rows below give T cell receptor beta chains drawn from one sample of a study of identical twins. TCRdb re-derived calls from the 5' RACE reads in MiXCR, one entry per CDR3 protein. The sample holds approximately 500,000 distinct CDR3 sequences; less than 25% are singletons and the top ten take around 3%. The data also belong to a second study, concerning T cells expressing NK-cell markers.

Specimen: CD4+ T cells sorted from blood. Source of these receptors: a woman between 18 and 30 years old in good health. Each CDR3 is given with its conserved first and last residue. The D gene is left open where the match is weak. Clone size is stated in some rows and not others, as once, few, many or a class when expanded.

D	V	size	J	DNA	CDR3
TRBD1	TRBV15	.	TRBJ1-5	TGTGCCACCAGAAAAGCCGGGACAGGGGATCAGCCCCAGCATTTT	CATRKAGTGDQPQHF
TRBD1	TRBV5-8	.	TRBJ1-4	TGTGCCAGCAGCCGGACAGGGGGGAATGAAAAACTGTTTTTT	CASSRTGGNEKLFF
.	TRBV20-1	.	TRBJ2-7	TGCAGTGCTAGGGACCGGGACCTCTACGAGCAGTACTTC	CSARDRDLYEQYF
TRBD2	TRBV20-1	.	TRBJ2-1	TGCAGTGCTAGAGATAGGAGCGGGCTAGCGGCGCGGAGCTCCTACAATGAGCAGTTCTTC	CSARDRSGLAARSSYNEQFF
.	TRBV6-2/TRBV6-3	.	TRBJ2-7	TGTGCCAGCAGGCCCGGGCCAAGAACCCCAAGTCAGTACTTC	CASRPGPRTPSQYF
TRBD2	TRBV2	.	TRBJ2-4	TGTGCCAGCAGAGACCGCGGGAGTACAGCCAAAAACATTCAGTACTTC	CASRDRGSTAKNIQYF
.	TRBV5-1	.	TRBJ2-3	TGCGCCAGCAGCTCGGGCGGGGCAGAAGATACGCAGTATTTT	CASSSGGAEDTQYF
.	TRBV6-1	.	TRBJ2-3	TGTGCCAGCAGGGGACCTGACGGGTCCGATACGCAGTATTTT	CASRGPDGSDTQYF
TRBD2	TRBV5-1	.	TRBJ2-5	TGCGCCAGCAGCTTGGCCCAGACTAGCGGGTTCTACCAAGAGACCCAGTACTTC	CASSLAQTSGFYQETQYF
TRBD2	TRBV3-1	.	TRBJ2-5	TGTGCCAGCAGCCCCTCCCCAGCGGGGGTAGAGACCCAGTACTTC	CASSPSPAGVETQYF
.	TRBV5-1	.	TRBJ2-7	TGCGCCAGCAGCTTGGAACCTAGGAGCCCCTACGAGCAGTACTTC	CASSLEPRSPYEQYF
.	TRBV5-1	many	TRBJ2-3	TGCGCCAGCAGTGGGCAGGGCGCAGATACGCAGTATTTT	CASSGQGADTQYF
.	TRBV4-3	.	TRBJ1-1	TGCGCCAGCAGCCAAGTGTCTGCCGGCAGGATCGAAGCTTTCTTT	CASSQVSAGRIEAFF
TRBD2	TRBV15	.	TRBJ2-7	TGTGCCACCAGCAGGGACAAGCGGGGGAGCTCCTACGAGCAGTACTTC	CATSRDKRGSSYEQYF
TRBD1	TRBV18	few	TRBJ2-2	TGTGCCAGCTCACCTACAGGGGGTTACACCGGGGAGCTGTTTTTT	CASSPTGGYTGELFF
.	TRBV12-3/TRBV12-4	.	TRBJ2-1	TGTGCCAGCACCATGACTAGTAGAGGCGGGGAGTTCTTC	CASTMTSRGGEFF
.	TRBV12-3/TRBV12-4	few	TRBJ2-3	TGTGCCAGCACCTGGGGGGGAACAGGGCTTACGTATTTT	CASTWGGTGLTYF
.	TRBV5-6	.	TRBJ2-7	TGTGCCAGCAGCTTCCGGGCCACCTACGAGCAGTACTTC	CASSFRATYEQYF
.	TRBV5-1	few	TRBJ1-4	TGCGCCAGCAGCTTGGATGGGGGGATGGGAAAACTGTTTTTT	CASSLDGGMGKLFF
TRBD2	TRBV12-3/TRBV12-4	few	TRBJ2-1	TGTGCCAGCAGTTTCCGGGAGGGCCGGTTTAGTGAGCAGTTCTTC	CASSFREGRFSEQFF
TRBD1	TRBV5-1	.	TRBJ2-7	TGCGCCAGCAGCTTGTTGACAGGGGCCTACGAGCAGTACTTC	CASSLLTGAYEQYF
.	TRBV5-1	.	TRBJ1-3	TGCGCCAGCAGCCCCCGGGCCGAAGGAAACACCATATATTTT	CASSPRAEGNTIYF
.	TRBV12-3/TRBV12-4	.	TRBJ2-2	TGTGCCAGCAGTTTAGGGCCCAGGGGGGAGCTGTTTTTT	CASSLGPRGELFF
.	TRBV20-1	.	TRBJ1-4	TGCAGTGTACGAACTAATGAAAAACTGTTTTTT	CSVRTNEKLFF
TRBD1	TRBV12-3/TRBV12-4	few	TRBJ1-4	TGTGCCAGCAGGGTCCGGGACAGGGGGGAAAAACTGTTTTTT	CASRVRDRGEKLFF
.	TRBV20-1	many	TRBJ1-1	TGCAGTGCTCGCAGGGAGGTAAGCACTGAAGCTTTCTTT	CSARREVSTEAFF
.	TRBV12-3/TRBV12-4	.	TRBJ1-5	TGTGCCAGCACCGGGACTCTTAGCCGGGGGCCCCAGCATTTT	CASTGTLSRGPQHF
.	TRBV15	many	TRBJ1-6	TGTGCCACCAGCGCCCGGCTGGATGGTTCACCCCTCCACTTT	CATSARLDGSPLHF
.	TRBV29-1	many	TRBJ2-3	TGCAGCGTTGTCCTAGCGGATACGCAGTATTTT	CSVVLADTQYF
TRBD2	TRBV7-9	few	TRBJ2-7	TGTGCCAGCAGCTTTTTGACTAGCGGGGACTACGAGCAGTACTTC	CASSFLTSGDYEQYF
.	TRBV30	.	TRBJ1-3	TGTGCCTGGAGCCCCGACGCTGCTGGAAACACCATATATTTT	CAWSPDAAGNTIYF
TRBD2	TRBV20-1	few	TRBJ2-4	TGCAGTGCTACGGGACTAGCGGGAGTCAAAAACATTCAGTACTTC	CSATGLAGVKNIQYF
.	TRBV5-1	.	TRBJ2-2	TGCGCCAGCGGGGGGCAGGCGAACACCGGGGAGCTGTTTTTT	CASGGQANTGELFF
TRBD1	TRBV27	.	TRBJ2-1	TGTGCCAGCCGCCTTAGTTTTGGACAGGGGGACAATGAGCAGTTCTTC	CASRLSFGQGDNEQFF
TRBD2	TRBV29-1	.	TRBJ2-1	TGCAGCGTTAAACCGAGACTAGCGGATCTCGATGAGCAGTTCTTC	CSVKPRLADLDEQFF
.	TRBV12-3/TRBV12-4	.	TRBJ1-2	TGTGCCACTGGACAGTTCTATGGCTACACCTTC	CATGQFYGYTF
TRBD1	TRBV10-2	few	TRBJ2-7	TGCGCCAGCAGTGAGTCGCTAAGACAGGGCTCCTACGAGCAGTACTTC	CASSESLRQGSYEQYF
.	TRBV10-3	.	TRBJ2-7	TGTGCCATCAGTGCTCAGGCGGACGAGCAGTACTTC	CAISAQADEQYF
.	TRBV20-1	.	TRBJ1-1	TGCAGTGCTAGTCGAACAGGGTGGAGGGCTGAAGCTTTCTTT	CSASRTGWRAEAFF
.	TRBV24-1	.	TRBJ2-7	TGTGCCACCAGTGATTTTCCCCAGGCGAAAATTGGCGAGCAGTACTTC	CATSDFPQAKIGEQYF
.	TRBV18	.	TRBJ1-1	TGTGCCAGCTCACCGCTGGCGGACGGGAACACTGAAGCTTTCTTT	CASSPLADGNTEAFF
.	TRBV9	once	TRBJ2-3	TGTGCCAGCAGCGGAGGAGCGGTAGGGGGCACAGATACGCAGTATTTT	CASSGGAVGGTDTQYF
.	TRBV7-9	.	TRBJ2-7	TGTGCCAGCAGCTTAGCGATCGAGCAGTACTTC	CASSLAIEQYF
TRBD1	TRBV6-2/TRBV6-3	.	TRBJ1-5	TGTGCCAGCAGCACAACAGGGGGCGGCAATCAGCCCCAGCATTTT	CASSTTGGGNQPQHF
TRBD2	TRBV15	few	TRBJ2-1	TGTGCCACCAGCAGAGCCCTAGCGGGAGACGATGAGCAGTTCTTC	CATSRALAGDDEQFF
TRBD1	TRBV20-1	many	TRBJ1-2	TGCAGTGCTAGGGGGACAGCCTCTAACTATGGCTACACCTTC	CSARGTASNYGYTF
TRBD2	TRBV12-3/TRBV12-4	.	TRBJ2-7	TGTGCCAGCAGTTTAGGGACTAGCGGGAGGGCCCGGTACGAGCAGTACTTC	CASSLGTSGRARYEQYF
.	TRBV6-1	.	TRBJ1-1	TGTGCCAGCACCCGAGCCCAGTCTGATGCAGCTTTCTTT	CASTRAQSDAAFF
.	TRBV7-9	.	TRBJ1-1	TGTGCCAGCAGCTTAGCGCTGGCAGGTTCGAGGACTGAAGCTTTCTTT	CASSLALAGSRTEAFF
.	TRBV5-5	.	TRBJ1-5	TGTGCCAGCAGCTTCGGGCGAGGGTATCAGCCCCAGCATTTT	CASSFGRGYQPQHF
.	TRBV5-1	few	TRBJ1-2	TGCGCCAGCAGCCCGAGGGTCGGGCAAGGCTACACCTTC	CASSPRVGQGYTF
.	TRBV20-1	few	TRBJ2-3	TGCAGTGCTAGATACGGGAACACAGATACGCAGTATTTT	CSARYGNTDTQYF
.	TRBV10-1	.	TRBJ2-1	TGCGCCAGCAGTGAGGAACCCTTGGGTGGGGATGAGCAGTTCTTC	CASSEEPLGGDEQFF
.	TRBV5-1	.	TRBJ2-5	TGCGCCAGCAGCCCTAGTAAGACAGCGTTCCAAGAGACCCAGTACTTC	CASSPSKTAFQETQYF
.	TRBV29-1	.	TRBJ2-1	TGCAGCGTTGAAGATTACTGGGGGGAACAGCAGTTCTTC	CSVEDYWGEQQFF
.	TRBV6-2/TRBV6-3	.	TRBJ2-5	TGTTCGCAGCAGCAGAGGGCTCAAGAGACCCAGTACTTC	CSQQQRAQETQYF